A single sample is the source of the 13 T cell receptor beta chains below, sequenced in a study of identical twins. One entry per CDR3 protein results from TCRdb running MiXCR on the 5' RACE reads. The table records about 700,000 distinct CDR3 sequences, around 5.7% of them present only once. What was sequenced was naive T cells sorted from blood. The receptors derive from a man aged 18 to 35 in good health.

This clonotype was seen ten or more times. The chain links TRBV20-1 to TRBJ2-7; TRBD2 is a possible D gene (5 bases). CDR1 and CDR2 from the germline V gene are DFQATT and SNEGSKA (reference sequence). The CDR3 spans 14 residues. V dropped 6 bases and J dropped 7 bases, with 22 bases sitting between them. The CDR3 spells CSARTGIPGGEQYF. The CDR3 DNA sequence: TGCAGTGCAAGAACCGGGATCCCGGGTGGGGAGCAGTACTTC.

This chain links TRBV5-1 with TRBJ2-5, with 9 bases identical to TRBD2. V was pared by 0 bases and J by 5 bases, with 8 bases of the junction left unmatched. The CDR3 consists of 16 residues. Per germline, CDR1 SGHRS and CDR2 YFSETQ. As DNA, the CDR3 is TGCGCCAGCAGCTTGGTCGGCGGGAGGGCCGGGGAGACCCAGTACTTC. The encoded protein is CASSLVGGRAGETQYF.

This clonotype was counted only a few times. The chain carries TRBV15 and TRBJ2-1; 10 bases align to TRBD2. The CDR3 is made up of 18 amino acids. Per germline, CDR1 LNHNV and CDR2 YYDKDF (reference sequence). V was pared by 1 base and J by 0 bases, with 6 bases of the junction left unmatched. In nucleotides, the CDR3 is TGTGCCACCAGCAGAGCCTCTAGCGGGAGAGTCTCCTACAATGAGCAGTTCTTC. It encodes CATSRASSGRVSYNEQFF.

The chain uses TRBV9 and TRBJ2-7; 7 positions match TRBD2. Germline V CDR1 and CDR2: SGDLS, YYNGEE. The CDR3 runs to 14 residues. V lost 0 bases to trimming and J lost 3 bases; unmatched junction nucleotides: 3. In DNA form, the CDR3 reads TGTGCCAGCAGCGTAGGGCGGGGGAGCTACGAGCAGTACTTC. Amino acid sequence: CASSVGRGSYEQYF.

This clonotype occurred a few times. V is TRBV9 and J is TRBJ2-1; 8 nucleotides align to TRBD2. The V gene end was trimmed by 0 bases and the J gene end by 6 bases; junction bases not matched to a gene: 5. The CDR3 loop spans 15 amino acids. Germline V gives CDR1 SGDLS, CDR2 YYNGEE. In DNA form, the CDR3 reads TGTGCCAGCAGCGTAGGGGGACTAGGAGGCAATGAGCAGTTCTTC. It encodes CASSVGGLGGNEQFF.

This clonotype was seen ten or more times. CDR3 residues: CASSLVGVLAYEQYF. Written as DNA, the CDR3 is TGTGCCAGCAGTTTAGTCGGGGTCCTGGCCTACGAGCAGTACTTC. The rearrangement links TRBV12-3 or TRBV12-4 to TRBJ2-7, with a tentative D call TRBD2 (5 bases). The length of the CDR3 is 15 residues. V was shortened by 1 base and J by 2 bases, with 12 bases between the two germline ends.

This clonotype has at least ten counts. The rearrangement links TRBV10-1 to TRBJ2-1, with D possibly matching TRBD2 (5 bases). Between the trimmed V and J ends, which lost 10 bases and 4 bases, there was a span of 20 bases. This CDR3 region has 15 residues. Germline CDR1 is WNHNN and CDR2 is SYGVQD (reference sequence). The CDR3 here is CATQDRFSGYNEQFF. CDR3 DNA: TGCGCCACCCAGGACCGCTTCTCGGGATACAATGAGCAGTTCTTC.

This clonotype was detected many times. The rearrangement joins TRBV9 to TRBJ2-5; D is perhaps TRBD1 (5 bases). Germline V gene lookup returns CDR1 SGDLS and CDR2 YYNGEE. This CDR3 comprises 12 residues. V lost 7 bases to trimming and J lost 7 bases, with 14 bases between them. In DNA, the CDR3 is TGTGCCAGCGGGGCTTCGTTGGGGACCCAGTACTTC. It translates to CASGASLGTQYF.

This clonotype has a count of ten or more. V usage is TRBV20-1 and J usage is TRBJ2-1; D unclear. The CDR3 covers 15 residues. Germline CDR1 DFQATT, CDR2 SNEGSKA (reference sequence). Trimming shortened V by 2 bases and J by 4 bases, and 15 bases separated the two germline ends. The CDR3 here is CSARYVPNSYNEQFF. CDR3 coding DNA: TGCAGTGCTAGATATGTCCCGAATTCATACAATGAGCAGTTCTTC.

This clonotype was found many times. The CDR3 sequence: CSATVGGGNQPQHF. CDR3 in DNA: TGCAGTGCTACGGTCGGGGGCGGCAATCAGCCCCAGCATTTT. The rearrangement uses TRBV20-1 and TRBJ1-5; D might be TRBD1 (6 bases). This CDR3 spans 14 amino acids. Per germline, CDR1 DFQATT and CDR2 SNEGSKA (reference sequence). V gave up 4 bases and J gave up 2 bases, with 12 bases separating them.

This clonotype was seen more than once but under ten times. This chain links TRBV7-2 with TRBJ2-1; 8 nucleotides match TRBD2. With V trimmed by 5 bases and J by 8 bases, 14 bases remained unmatched. CDR1 is SGHTA and CDR2 is FQGNSA in the germline V gene. The CDR3 length is 16 residues. CDR3 in DNA: TGTGCCAGCAGCCGACTAGGAGCGGGAGTCGACGATGAGCAGTTCTTC. Translation gives CASSRLGAGVDDEQFF. The full variable domain, with the rest looked up from reference TRBV7-2 and TRBJ2-1, is GAGVSQSPSNKVTEKGKDVELRCDPISGHTALYWYRQSLGQGLEFLIYFQGNSAPDKSGLPSDRFSAERTGGSVSTLTIQRTQQEDSAVYLCASSRLGAGVDDEQFFGPGTRLTVL.

In this sample, this clonotype turned up a few times. The chain uses TRBV29-1 and TRBJ2-1, with TRBD1 matching 7 bases. Germline CDR1 is SQVTM and CDR2 is ANQGSEA. V trimming: 0 bases; J trimming: 9 bases; junction bases outside the gene matches: 8. The CDR3 runs 14 residues. As DNA, the CDR3 is TGCAGCGTTGAAGATGGTATGGCAGGGGGTGAGCAGTTCTTC. Its translation is CSVEDGMAGGEQFF.

This clonotype was counted a few times. V is TRBV20-1 and J is TRBJ1-1; the D gene is possibly TRBD1 (5 bases). CDR3 length: 14 residues. V was pared by 1 base and J by 3 bases, with 12 bases between. The germline CDR1 and CDR2 sequences are DFQATT and SNEGSKA (reference sequence). The DNA for the CDR3 is TGCAGTGCTAGAGGGACACCGGTTGACACTGAAGCTTTCTTT. Its translation is CSARGTPVDTEAFF.